The 16 T cell receptor beta chains below come from one sample, sequenced in a study of shared clonotypes between healthy human individuals. Sequencing used immunoSEQ multiplex PCR; TCRdb keeps in-frame clones, though not all of them. Among about 960,000 clones listed, 70% to 85% were seen once. What was sequenced was memory CD4+ T cells sorted from blood. The subset was: CD45RA-negative fraction. The receptors here all came from a man aged 18 to 29 in good health.

This chain joins TRBV5-1 and TRBJ2-3, with TRBD2 identical over 9 bases. The length of the CDR3 is 16 residues. Germline lookup yields CDR1 SGHRS and CDR2 YFSETQ. After removal of 4 bases from V and 2 bases from J, the junction contained 8 bases not matched to a gene. CDR3 region: CASSPRGGGDTDTQYF. CDR3 in DNA: TGCGCCAGCAGCCCCAGGGGCGGGGGGGACACAGATACGCAGTATTTT.

This sequence joins TRBV5-6 and TRBJ2-3; D remains unclear. CDR1 and CDR2 (germline): SGHDT, YYEEEE. V shed 3 bases and J shed 2 bases, with 16 bases lying between them. The CDR3 spans 16 residues. As DNA, the CDR3 is TGTGCCAGCAGCTCAATTTTTTCGTCCGCCACAGATACGCAGTATTTT. Amino acid sequence: CASSSIFSSATDTQYF.

J is TRBJ2-1 and V is TRBV6-7; no definite D call. TRBV6-7 is placed among ORFs of uncertain function. Trimming took off 0 bases at V and 7 bases at J, with 16 bases between the two ends. This CDR3 spans 16 amino acids. The CDR3 sequence: CASSYSKLELENEQFF. For the CDR3, the DNA is TGTGCCAGCAGTTACTCGAAGCTAGAACTTGAGAATGAGCAGTTCTTC.

The CDR3 nucleotides read TGTGCCAGCAGCCAACAGGGGGCTGGCTACACCTTC. It specifies CASSQQGAGYTF. The rearrangement uses TRBV4-2 and TRBJ1-2; 8 positions match TRBD1. Trimming at V came to 2 bases and at J to 7 bases, leaving 0 bases not matched to a gene. Germline V lookup: CDR1 LGHNA, CDR2 YNFKEQ. The CDR3 is 12 amino acids.

V and J are TRBV5-1 and TRBJ1-2; D is uncertain. CDR3 length equals 16 residues. Germline V lookup: CDR1 SGHRS, CDR2 YFSETQ. Trimming pared 0 bases from V and 8 bases from J, leaving 20 bases between. This CDR3 reads CASSLGDPRSRGGYTF. The CDR3 DNA follows: TGCGCCAGCAGCTTGGGCGACCCCCGCTCCAGAGGGGGCTACACCTTC.

This chain links TRBV28 with TRBJ1-3; TRBD1 agrees at 9 bases. The V gene end was trimmed by 5 bases and the J gene end by 1 base; junction bases not matched to a gene: 6. In germline, CDR1 is MDHEN, CDR2 SYDVKM. The CDR3 extends over 16 amino acids. The CDR3 coding sequence is TGTGCCAGCAGTGCTCCCGGGACAGGGTCTGGAAACACCATATATTTT. It is translated as CASSAPGTGSGNTIYF.

The chain recombines TRBV28 with TRBJ2-7; 9 nucleotides align to TRBD1. Germline trimming cut 6 bases from V and 0 bases from J; bases unmatched to any gene: 15. The CDR3 has 18 residues. Germline loops: CDR1 MDHEN, CDR2 SYDVKM. The CDR3 nucleotides read TGTGCCAGCAGGTCCCGCCCGGGACAGGGCCTTCCCTCCTACGAGCAGTACTTC. Encoded protein: CASRSRPGQGLPSYEQYF.

In this sample, this clone turned up a few times. V is TRBV2 and J is TRBJ1-2; no clear D gene. V lost 4 bases and J lost 7, with 16 bases in between. Germline CDR1 SNHLY, CDR2 FYNNEI. The CDR3 runs to 14 residues. The CDR3, as DNA: TGTGCCAGCAGTGGGATATCAGTGTACTCTGGCTACACCTTC. It translates to CASSGISVYSGYTF.

The rearrangement links TRBV29-1 to TRBJ2-3; maybe TRBD2 (5 bases). This CDR3 is 14 amino acids long. Germline lookup yields CDR1 SQVTM and CDR2 ANQGSEA. V lost 4 bases to trimming and J lost 0 bases, with 11 bases between them. The CDR3 nucleotides read TGCAGCGTTGGGAACCGGACTAGCACAGATACGCAGTATTTT. Residues: CSVGNRTSTDTQYF.

In DNA, the CDR3 is TGTGCCAGCAGTCTCGAGGCAGGCGGGTTATCACCCCTCCACTTT. This translates into CASSLEAGGLSPLHF. The V and J genes are TRBV6-5 and TRBJ1-6; D call uncertain. The CDR3 extends over 15 amino acids. Germline V gene data show CDR1 as MNHEY and CDR2 as SVGAGI. Trimming shortened V by 5 bases and J by 10 bases, and 18 bases separated the two germline ends.

Comment on this clone: One junction end disagrees with the germline gene, perhaps due to a read error. This chain connects TRBV5-3 to TRBJ2-7; 7 bases line up with TRBD2. TRBV5-3 is assigned to the ORF class and has an uncertain function. This CDR3 has 12 residues. CDR3 protein: CALGDSLLAADF. CDR3 DNA sequence: TGTGCCTTGGGGGATAGCCTTCTAGCGGCAGATTTC.

This clone was seen a single time. The rearrangement joins TRBV4-1 to TRBJ2-3; 7 bases align to TRBD2. The CDR3 runs 15 residues. Looked up from germline, CDR1 is MGHRA and CDR2 is YSYEKL. J gave up 1 base and V 4 bases, and 5 bases lay outside the gene matches. The chain's CDR3 is CASSPSGGGTDTQYF. The CDR3 DNA is TGCGCCAGCAGCCCTAGCGGAGGAGGCACAGATACGCAGTATTTT.

This clone has only one observation. The V call is TRBV28, the J call TRBJ1-1; the D is unclear. Germline CDR1 and CDR2: MDHEN and SYDVKM. Trimming shortened V by 3 bases and J by 10 bases, and 12 bases separated the two germline ends. The CDR3 runs to 12 residues. This chain's CDR3 is CASSFTDRGAFF. CDR3 bases: TGTGCCAGCAGTTTTACCGACCGTGGAGCTTTCTTT.

A remark on this clone: The identical CDR3 is also encoded by other nucleotide sequences in the sample. This chain uses TRBV6-5 with TRBJ2-7; 8 positions match TRBD2. The germline V gene has CDR1 MNHEY and CDR2 SVGAGI. The CDR3 spans 13 residues. Trimming cost V 2 bases and J 3 bases; bases outside gene matches: 0. The CDR3 bases are TGTGCCAGCAGTTACAGCGGGAGCTACGAGCAGTACTTC. Its protein product is CASSYSGSYEQYF.

This clone was recorded once. The chain links TRBV19 to TRBJ2-1; the match to TRBD1 covers 7 bases. The J segment lost 3 bases and the V segment lost 7 bases, leaving 6 bases of the junction unmatched. This CDR3 has 14 residues. Germline V gives CDR1 LNHDA, CDR2 SQIVND (reference sequence). CDR3 DNA sequence: TGTGCCAGTACCACGGGACAGAACTACAATGAGCAGTTCTTC. Translating gives CASTTGQNYNEQFF.

This chain connects TRBV25-1 to TRBJ1-6; 9 bases fit TRBD1. V shed 8 bases and J 9 bases; nucleotides not matched to a gene: 5. Germline CDR1 is MGHDK and CDR2 is SYGVNS. The CDR3 covers 13 residues. CDR3: CASAGQGSSPLHF. CDR3 coding DNA: TGTGCCAGCGCGGGACAGGGAAGTTCACCCCTCCACTTT.